This T cell receptor (beta chain) came from a study of monozygotic twins with inflammatory bowel disease. Study-wide findings and caveats: Healthy twins showed more clonotype sharing with others than IBD patients, especially patients with disease activity. Lower TCRbeta diversity (inverse Simpson) was seen in IBD patients than in healthy co-twins.

From germline, CDR1 is MGHRA and CDR2 YSYEKL. The CDR3 has 18 residues. The input for each TCR library was roughly 3,600 ng of total RNA. TCRdb reanalyzed the 5' RACE reads, giving one entry per CDR3 protein sequence and no DNA. This table lists more than 300,000 distinct CDR3 sequences. For this clonotype: As yet, its antigen is unknown.

The V gene is TRBV4-1, the J gene TRBJ2-6; no DNA is available, so the TRBD1 call from TCRdb remains unchecked. The TCR originated in a human donor with ulcerative colitis or Crohn's disease, or a healthy co-twin of an affected twin (not recorded which). The sequenced material came from blood. The CDR3 sequence: CASSQDRGRPSGANVLTF.